This TCR beta chain was identified during a study of T cells in Graves' hyperthyroidism and ophthalmopathy. Trimming stripped 0 bases from V and 7 bases from J, with 12 bases between. The CDR3 totals 14 residues. Germline CDR1 LGHNA, CDR2 YSLEER. The TCR beta CDR3 regions underwent amplification using RNA transcripts as the source. HTBI primers were the set used in a first-round RT-PCR of the TCR CDR3. Via MiXCR, TCRdb re-called the multiplex PCR reads, giving one row per CDR3 protein. This sample carries around 240,000 distinct CDR3 sequences, 16% of them seen once, and the ten largest clones take around 26%.

The receptor was derived from a woman between 18 and 30 years old with Graves' ophthalmopathy. The chain employs TRBV4-3 and TRBJ1-1; possibly TRBD1 for D (5 bases). The sequenced material came from blood. In nucleotides, the CDR3 is TGCGCCAGCAGCCAAGACGCAGGGATCAGTGAAGCTTTCTTT. It is translated as CASSQDAGISEAFF.